Each of the 26 T cell receptor beta chains below was sequenced from the same sample in a study of regulatory T cells in long-lasting Graves disease. Libraries of TCR beta came from iRepertoire HTBI primers plus Arm-PCR of CDR3 regions. TCRdb fed the multiplex PCR reads into MiXCR, producing one record per CDR3 protein. The sample has 250,000 or so distinct CDR3 sequences, 20% to 25% seen once. Time point defined: newly diagnosed GD, antithyroid drugs for less than 3 months. PBMC RNA served as the TCR library source. The sample was peripheral blood mononuclear cells (PBMCs), taken at new diagnosis, from a patient treated with antithyroid drugs. These receptors were collected from a female donor with Graves disease.

In its sample, this clonotype was seen many times. The chain recombines TRBV5-1 with TRBJ2-1; maybe TRBD2 (7 bases). V was cut by 1 base and J by 5 bases, with 10 bases left in between. Germline V CDR1 and CDR2: SGHRS, YFSETQ. This CDR3 spans 14 amino acids. The CDR3 loop is CASSLIGGDNEQFF. CDR3 in DNA: TGCGCCAGCAGCTTGATAGGGGGGGACAATGAGCAGTTCTTC. The full variable domain, in which reference TRBV5-1 and TRBJ2-1 provide the parts outside the CDR3, is KAGVTQTPRYLIKTRGQQVTLSCSPISGHRSVSWYQQTPGQGLQFLFEYFSETQRNKGNFPGRFSGRQFSNSRSEMNVSTLELGDSALYLCASSLIGGDNEQFFGPGTRLTVL.

This chain joins TRBV20-1 and TRBJ2-5; 8 nucleotides agree with TRBD2. Germline lookup yields CDR1 DFQATT and CDR2 SNEGSKA (reference sequence). The CDR3 loop spans 13 amino acids. The J segment lost 5 bases and the V segment lost 7 bases, leaving 9 bases of the junction unmatched. Here the CDR3 reads CSVLPGLEETQYF. The CDR3 DNA sequence: TGCAGTGTTTTACCGGGACTAGAGGAGACCCAGTACTTC.

This clonotype was recorded many times. The V gene is TRBV5-4, the J gene TRBJ2-3; D is ambiguous. The germline V and J ends were trimmed by 4 bases and 1 base, with 10 bases remaining between them. Per germline, CDR1 SGHNT and CDR2 YYREEE (reference sequence). The CDR3 consists of 14 residues. The DNA of the CDR3 is TGTGCCAGCAGCCCGAGGTCGGGCACAGATACGCAGTATTTT. The encoded protein is CASSPRSGTDTQYF.

This clonotype was counted at least ten times. Because it lacks the conserved phenylalanine or tryptophan at the end, this CDR3 is likely a read error. The limits of the CDR3 on the DNA are not certain, so only TCRdb's listed CDR3 is given. This chain uses TRBV2 with TRBJ2-5. Germline V gene sequence: CDR1 SNHLY, CDR2 FYNNEI. The CDR3 spans 12 amino acids, including both terminal residues. CDR3 sequence: CASSESATAQSA.

Ten or more counts support this clonotype. J is TRBJ2-4 and V is TRBV5-5; 7 bases map to TRBD1. Germline V gene data show CDR1 as SGHKS and CDR2 as YYEKEE (reference sequence). The CDR3 extends over 17 amino acids. The ends lost 0 bases at V and 0 bases at J; junction bases unmatched: 6. The DNA for the CDR3 is TGTGCCAGCAGCTTGGCGGACAGGTCCCTAGCCAAAAACATTCAGTACTTC. Encoded protein: CASSLADRSLAKNIQYF.

The table lists this clonotype with many counts. The V gene is TRBV7-9, the J gene TRBJ2-2; TRBD2 might be the D (5 bases). Trimming removed 4 bases from V and 3 bases from J, with 12 bases in between. There are 15 residues in the CDR3. Germline V CDR1 and CDR2: SEHNR, FQNEAQ (reference sequence). CDR3 sequence reads: CASSSTTSYTGELFF. In nucleotides, the CDR3 is TGTGCCAGCAGCTCGACCACTAGTTACACCGGGGAGCTGTTTTTT. The variable domain in full, completed from reference TRBV7-9 and TRBJ2-2, reads DTGVSQNPRHKITKRGQNVTFRCDPISEHNRLYWYRQTLGQGPEFLTYFQNEAQLEKSRLLSDRFSAERPKGSFSTLEIQRTEQGDSAMYLCASSSTTSYTGELFFGEGSRLTVL.

This clonotype was counted ten times or more. This chain connects TRBV2 to TRBJ1-3, with a possible D match to TRBD1 (6 bases). V was pared by 10 bases and J by 3 bases, with 19 bases between. Germline V gives CDR1 SNHLY, CDR2 FYNNEI. This CDR3 contains 15 residues. DNA of the CDR3: TGTGCCACCCGCGGGGGCCTCTTGTATGGAAACACCATATATTTT. Translation gives CATRGGLLYGNTIYF. The whole variable domain, remainder taken from reference TRBV2 and TRBJ1-3, is EPEVTQTPSHQVTQMGQEVILRCVPISNHLYFYWYRQILGQKVEFLVSFYNNEISEKSEIFDDQFSVERPDGSNFTLKIRSTKLEDSAMYFCATRGGLLYGNTIYFGEGSWLTVV.

This clonotype was seen ten or more times. This CDR3 is CAWSVAYNEQFF. The CDR3 DNA reads as TGTGCCTGGAGTGTAGCGTACAATGAGCAGTTCTTC. The chain has TRBV30 and TRBJ2-1; no clear D. The CDR3 has 12 amino acids. Trimming removed 0 bases from V and 4 bases from J, with 4 bases in between. The germline gives CDR1 GTSNPN, CDR2 SVGIG (reference sequence).

This clonotype has a count of ten or more. J is TRBJ1-2 and V is TRBV5-1, with 8 bases identical to TRBD1. V lost 4 bases, J lost 4 bases, and 12 bases stayed unmatched. CDR1 SGHRS and CDR2 YFSETQ come from the germline V gene. The CDR3 is 16 residues long. The CDR3 coding sequence is TGCGCCAGCAGCGGGAGACAGGGGAACTCCGTCTATGGCTACACCTTC. Translating it yields CASSGRQGNSVYGYTF.

This clonotype was seen at least ten times. The chain couples TRBV3-1 to TRBJ1-2; D unclear. Germline V lookup: CDR1 LGHDT, CDR2 YNNKEL (reference sequence). Trimming removed 1 base from V and 4 bases from J, with 13 bases in between. There are 15 residues in the CDR3. CDR3 sequence: CASSQAYRPSYGYTF. CDR3 sequence (DNA): TGTGCCAGCAGCCAAGCCTACCGCCCGAGCTATGGCTACACCTTC.

This clonotype was found many times. V is TRBV7-3 and J is TRBJ2-1; 9 bases fit TRBD2. The germline CDR1 and CDR2 sequences are SGHTA and FQGTGA. This CDR3 has 15 residues. The J segment lost 3 bases and the V segment lost 5 bases, leaving 5 bases of the junction unmatched. For the CDR3, the DNA is TGTGCCAGCAGCCCCGGGACTAGCAACTACAATGAGCAGTTCTTC. This codes for CASSPGTSNYNEQFF.

V and J are TRBV7-2 and TRBJ2-2; 13 nucleotides match TRBD2. CDR3 length equals 16 residues. V shed 3 bases, J shed 5 bases, and the junction held 3 bases outside the gene matches. CDR1 SGHTA and CDR2 FQGNSA come from the germline V gene. As DNA, the CDR3 is TGTGCCAGCAGCTTTACTAGCGGGAGGGTTACCGGGGAGCTGTTTTTT. Its protein product is CASSFTSGRVTGELFF.

This clonotype has a count of ten or more. The chain has TRBV6-5 and TRBJ2-1; TRBD1 might be the D (5 bases). Germline CDR1 is MNHEY and CDR2 is SVGAGI. The V gene lost 0 bases and the J gene lost 1 base, with 10 bases spanning the gap. There are 16 residues in the CDR3. The CDR3 loop is CASSYSVRTSYNEQFF. CDR3 DNA sequence: TGTGCCAGCAGTTACTCGGTCAGGACATCCTACAATGAGCAGTTCTTC.

A word on this clonotype: A much larger clone sits a single nucleotide away, making a read error possible. CDR3 nucleotide sequence: TGCAGTGCAGCAACAGGGGGATTAACTAATGAAAACCTGTTTTTT. Translation: CSAATGGLTNENLFF. This chain joins TRBV20-1 and TRBJ1-4, with 8 bases that match TRBD1. Germline V gives CDR1 DFQATT, CDR2 SNEGSKA (reference sequence). The CDR3 totals 15 residues.

The gene calls are TRBV7-2 and TRBJ1-3; maybe TRBD1 (5 bases). This CDR3 has 15 amino acids. Germline V gene sequence: CDR1 SGHTA, CDR2 FQGNSA. V was cut by 1 base and J by 0 bases, with 7 bases left in between. CDR3 amino acids: CASSLGDYSGNTIYF. The CDR3 DNA sequence: TGTGCCAGCAGCTTAGGGGACTACTCTGGAAACACCATATATTTT.

In its sample, this clonotype was seen a few times. A much more abundant neighbour one base away suggests this may be a read error. The chain couples TRBV2 to TRBJ2-5; D remains ambiguous. The J call may be mistaken, given a closer DNA end match to TRBJ2-1. CDR3 length: 13 amino acids. Germline loops: CDR1 SNHLY, CDR2 FYNNEI. The CDR3 coding sequence is TGTGCCGGGGAACCTCCTCGGTACAATGAGCAGTTCTTC. Amino acids: CAGEPPRYNEQFF.

The chain couples TRBV6-1 to TRBJ1-2; a weak D match, TRBD1 (5 bases). CDR3 length equals 16 residues. Trimming took 8 bases from V and 1 from J, leaving 20 bases between them. CDR1 and CDR2 (germline): MNHNS, SASEGT. The CDR3 nucleotides are TGTGCCAGCCGCCGCGGGACGGGAGATTTTAACTATGGCTACACCTTC. Its protein product is CASRRGTGDFNYGYTF.

This chain joins TRBV19 and TRBJ1-5, with a weak D call TRBD1 (5 bases). The CDR3 is 15 amino acids. Per germline, CDR1 LNHDA and CDR2 SQIVND (reference sequence). The ends were cut back, 4 bases at V and 7 bases at J, with 17 bases in the middle. The CDR3 reads CASSRVERGGQPQHF. CDR3 in DNA: TGTGCCAGTAGTAGGGTGGAAAGGGGCGGCCAGCCCCAGCATTTT. Looking up the rest from reference TRBV19 and TRBJ1-5 gives the full variable domain: DGGITQSPKYLFRKEGQNVTLSCEQNLNHDAMYWYRQDPGQGLRLIYYSQIVNDFQKGDIAEGYSVSREKKESFPLTVTSAQKNPTAFYLCASSRVERGGQPQHFGDGTRLSIL.

This clonotype has ten or more counts. The chain joins TRBV12-3 or TRBV12-4 to TRBJ2-2; 10 positions match TRBD2. This CDR3 is built from 17 residues. The junction had 12 bases not matched to a gene; V was cut back by 4 bases and J by 7 bases. The CDR3: CASSWTSGFSQDGELFF. The CDR3 bases are TGTGCCAGCAGTTGGACTAGCGGCTTCTCGCAGGACGGGGAGCTGTTTTTT.

This clonotype was detected many times. This CDR3 reads CASSRAVRNQPQHF. CDR3 coding DNA: TGTGCCAGCAGTCGGGCGGTCAGGAATCAGCCCCAGCATTTT. The chain couples TRBV6-1 to TRBJ1-5; D unresolved. Germline V CDR1 and CDR2: MNHNS, SASEGT. The CDR3 is 14 amino acids. Trimming took 5 bases from V and 4 from J, leaving 12 bases between them.

This clonotype was recorded many times. V gene TRBV7-8 combines with J gene TRBJ2-3; TRBD1 might be the D (8 bases). V dropped 6 bases and J dropped 1 base, with 17 bases sitting between them. The CDR3 covers 16 residues. Germline values: CDR1 SGHVS, CDR2 FQNEAQ. CDR3: CASRNRGGWGTDTQYF. DNA of the CDR3: TGTGCCAGCAGAAACAGGGGGGGATGGGGCACAGATACGCAGTATTTT.

The gene calls are TRBV7-2 and TRBJ1-1, with D hard to call. Germline CDR1 is SGHTA and CDR2 is FQGNSA. V was cut by 2 bases and J by 1 base, with 8 bases left in between. The CDR3 extends over 14 amino acids. The CDR3 sequence: CASSLWAGNTEAFF. CDR3 DNA: TGTGCCAGCAGCTTATGGGCAGGGAACACTGAAGCTTTCTTT.

This clonotype was observed a few times. The rearrangement joins TRBV19 to TRBJ1-6; 7 bases agree with TRBD1. Germline V gene lookup returns CDR1 LNHDA and CDR2 SQIVND (reference sequence). This CDR3 is 15 amino acids long. Trimming cost V 3 bases and J 5 bases; bases outside gene matches: 4. CDR3 bases: TGTGCCAGTAGTATCGGGACAGCGCATAATTCACCCCTCCACTTT. Amino acid sequence: CASSIGTAHNSPLHF.

This clonotype was found many times. V and J are TRBV10-2 and TRBJ1-1; D may be TRBD1 (5 bases). Germline V gene data show CDR1 as WSHSY and CDR2 as SAAADI. V lost 0 bases to trimming and J lost 10 bases, with 12 bases between them. The CDR3 runs 13 residues. The CDR3 reads CASSESIFGGAFF. CDR3 sequence (DNA): TGCGCCAGCAGTGAGTCGATATTCGGGGGAGCTTTCTTT.

There are a few counts of this clonotype. The rearrangement links TRBV19 to TRBJ1-2; D is ambiguous. The germline V gene encodes CDR1 LNHDA and CDR2 SQIVND (reference sequence). The CDR3 has 13 residues. V gave up 1 base and J gave up 6 bases, with 9 bases separating them. The chain's CDR3 is CASSIVAADGYTF. In nucleotides, the CDR3 is TGTGCCAGTAGTATAGTGGCGGCGGATGGCTACACCTTC.

This clonotype was detected many times. CDR3 region: CASSGEVTEAFF. CDR3 DNA sequence: TGTGCCAGCAGTGGGGAGGTCACTGAAGCTTTCTTT. The chain combines TRBV2 with TRBJ1-1; no clear D. V lost 4 bases and J 4 bases, leaving 7 bases between the germline ends. The CDR3 runs to 12 residues. The V gene's germline CDR1 is SNHLY and CDR2 FYNNEI.